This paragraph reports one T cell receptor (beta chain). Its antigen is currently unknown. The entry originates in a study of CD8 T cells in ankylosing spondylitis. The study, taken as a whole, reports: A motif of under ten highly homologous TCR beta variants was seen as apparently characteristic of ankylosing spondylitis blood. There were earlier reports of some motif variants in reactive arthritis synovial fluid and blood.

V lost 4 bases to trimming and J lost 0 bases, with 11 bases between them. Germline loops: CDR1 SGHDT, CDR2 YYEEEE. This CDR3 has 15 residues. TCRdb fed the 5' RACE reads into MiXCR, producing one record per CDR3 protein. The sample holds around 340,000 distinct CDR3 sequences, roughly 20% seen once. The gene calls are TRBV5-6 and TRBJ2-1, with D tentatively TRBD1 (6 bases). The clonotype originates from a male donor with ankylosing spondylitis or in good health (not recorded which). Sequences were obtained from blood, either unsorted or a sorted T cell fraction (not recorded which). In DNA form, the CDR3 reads TGTGCCAGCAGCCGAGGGGGAGACTCCTACAATGAGCAGTTCTTC. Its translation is CASSRGGDSYNEQFF.